The entry below describes one T cell receptor beta chain. Its antigen is still unknown. The V gene lost 5 bases and the J gene lost 4 bases, with 15 bases spanning the gap. Looked up from germline, CDR1 is SGHTA and CDR2 is FQGNSA. This CDR3 has 15 amino acids. The data were taken from a study of cytomegalovirus exposure and HLA in healthy donors. Study-level points and caveats: According to reports, the classifier identified cytomegalovirus status with high specificity and sensitivity.

PCR employed 60 Vbeta and 13 Jbeta primers. Generated by immunoSEQ multiplex PCR, the TCRdb table keeps only in-frame clones and is missing some. The sample includes over 70,000 clones, 75% to 80% of them seen just once. The sample comprised PBMCs. This clonotype was obtained from a man aged 30 to 45 in good health and CMV-seronegative. The chain is built from TRBV7-2 and TRBJ1-5; D ambiguous. In DNA, the CDR3 is TGTGCCAGCAGCCCTCGGGAAGGGAGGAATCAGCCCCAGCATTTT. Its translation is CASSPREGRNQPQHF.